This T cell receptor beta chain was captured in a study of blood T cell repertoires in COVID-19. The overall study: Acute and convalescent COVID-19 specimens originated in the United States, Italy and Spain. The cDNA or gDNA used as material had been derived from T cells, B-cell-depleted T cells, or PBMCs.

The authors' processing: Reference gene primer amplification gave estimated nucleated cell counts. The data were produced by immunoSEQ multiplex PCR, yet TCRdb's version contains in-frame clones alone and is incomplete. The V and J calls and clone size are taken from that table; D and trimming were inferred from the DNA. The sample has about 280,000 clones; 89% are singletons. Germline V gene data show CDR1 as SGHDT and CDR2 as YYEEEE. The CDR3 extends over 16 amino acids. V was shortened by 0 bases and J by 3 bases, with 15 bases between the two germline ends. This clone was detected only a few times.

This TCR came from a woman in her thirties or forties who had recovered from COVID-19. The sequencing sample was made of peripheral blood. The chain joins TRBV5-6 to TRBJ1-2; D is possibly TRBD1 (5 bases). The CDR3 loop is CASSLGLVRVDYGYTF. The CDR3 DNA reads as TGTGCCAGCAGCTTGGGTCTCGTCAGGGTGGACTATGGCTACACCTTC.